Following are 22 T cell receptor beta chains from one sample sequenced in a study of T cell responses to AZD1222 COVID-19 vaccine. TCRdb's table, derived via immunoSEQ multiplex PCR, lists solely in-frame clones and lacks some. The repertoire holds fewer than 150,000 clones, with 70% to 90% as singletons. The specimen was peripheral blood, collected 28 days after the second AZD1222 dose. Receptors were obtained from an adult who received the AZD1222 COVID-19 vaccine.

V is TRBV6-5 and J is TRBJ1-1; D uncertain. The CDR3 extends over 14 amino acids. In germline, CDR1 is MNHEY, CDR2 SVGAGI. V shed 5 bases and J shed 0 bases, with 10 bases lying between them. The CDR3 DNA reads TGTGCCAGCAGTACAATTATTATGAACACTGAAGCTTTCTTT. This encodes CASSTIIMNTEAFF.

The chain combines TRBV11-2 with TRBJ2-2; D possibly uses TRBD1 or TRBD2 (5 bases each). Deletions cut 1 base from V and 5 bases from J, with 14 bases between. Germline loops: CDR1 SGHAT, CDR2 FQNNGV. The CDR3 is made up of 16 amino acids. The CDR3 region has the DNA TGTGCCAGCAGCTTAGTCCCACTAGGGGAAACCGGGGAGCTGTTTTTT. This sequence encodes CASSLVPLGETGELFF. Full variable domain (missing parts from reference TRBV11-2 and TRBJ2-2): EAGVAQSPRYKIIEKRQSVAFWCNPISGHATLYWYQQILGQGPKLLIQFQNNGVVDDSQLPKDRFSAERLKGVDSTLKIQPAKLEDSAVYLCASSLVPLGETGELFFGEGSRLTVL.

The chain employs TRBV5-4 and TRBJ1-2, with 7 bases aligning to TRBD1. This CDR3 comprises 15 residues. The V gene end was trimmed by 0 bases and the J gene end by 5 bases; junction bases not matched to a gene: 7. The V gene's germline CDR1 is SGHNT and CDR2 YYREEE (reference sequence). CDR3 coding DNA: TGTGCCAGCAGCTTGGATCGGGAGGGGGCGTATGGCTACACCTTC. Residues: CASSLDREGAYGYTF.

The V and J genes are TRBV2 and TRBJ1-1; TRBD1 agrees at 8 bases. J lost 7 bases, V lost 4 bases, and 11 bases had no gene match. Germline V lookup: CDR1 SNHLY, CDR2 FYNNEI. The CDR3 extends over 15 amino acids. The CDR3 nucleotides are TGTGCCAGCAGTGCCACGGACAGGGAATTTAGTGAAGCTTTCTTT. Its protein is CASSATDREFSEAFF.

The genes are TRBV23-1 and TRBJ2-4; D might be TRBD1 or TRBD2, each matching 5 bases. TRBV23-1 is an ORF, and what it does is uncertain. V dropped 5 bases and J dropped 9 bases, with 14 bases sitting between them. The CDR3 spans 13 residues. CDR3 sequence (DNA): TGCGCCAGCAGTGCAGAAGGGACCCTCATTCAGTACTTC. Its translation is CASSAEGTLIQYF.

The chain links TRBV5-4 to TRBJ2-3; the D is unclear. Germline assignment: CDR1 SGHNT and CDR2 YYREEE (reference sequence). The CDR3 covers 15 residues. V was pared by 4 bases and J by 0 bases, with 12 bases between. The CDR3 sequence: CASSRNGRSTDTQYF. The CDR3, as DNA: TGTGCCAGCAGCCGAAATGGACGGAGCACAGATACGCAGTATTTT.

This clone came up once. This chain uses TRBV19 with TRBJ1-3, with a weak D call TRBD1 (5 bases). With 9 bases removed from V and 0 bases from J, the gap between germline ends came to 15 bases. Germline CDR1 is LNHDA and CDR2 is SQIVND (reference sequence). This CDR3 spans 15 amino acids. DNA of the CDR3: TGTGCCAGAGGCCTTCAGGGCGACTCTGGAAACACCATATATTTT. As protein: CARGLQGDSGNTIYF.

This chain links TRBV6-5 with TRBJ1-5; no definite D call. V lost 7 bases to trimming and J lost 5 bases, with 12 bases between them. Germline CDR1 MNHEY, CDR2 SVGAGI. This CDR3 region has 13 residues. In DNA, the CDR3 is TGTGCCAGCACCGGCGGTGGGGATCAGCCCCAGCATTTT. This encodes CASTGGGDQPQHF.

The V call is TRBV5-1, the J call TRBJ2-1, with TRBD2 matching 14 bases. CDR1 SGHRS and CDR2 YFSETQ come from the germline V gene. This CDR3 spans 21 amino acids. J gave up 4 bases and V 4 bases, and 19 bases lay outside the gene matches. In DNA form, the CDR3 reads TGCGCCAGCAGCCCCAAGGGGACTAGCGGGAGCCCAGAGGGGGCTTACAATGAGCAGTTCTTC. This encodes CASSPKGTSGSPEGAYNEQFF.

This clone was found once. The chain employs TRBV28 and TRBJ2-3; TRBD2 matches 12 bases. CDR3 length equals 15 residues. The V segment lost 7 bases and the J segment 5 bases; nucleotides outside the gene matches: 7. Germline CDR1 reads MDHEN; CDR2 reads SYDVKM. CDR3 nucleotide sequence: TGTGCCAGCAACCTAGCGGGAGGGCGTAAAGATACGCAGTATTTT. Translating gives CASNLAGGRKDTQYF.

This chain links TRBV11-3 with TRBJ2-1, with D unresolved. This CDR3 comprises 14 residues. The V gene's germline CDR1 is SGHNT and CDR2 YENEEA. The V end was cut by 0 bases, the J end by 1 base, with 4 bases between. CDR3 DNA sequence: TGTGCCAGCAGCTTAGACGGGTCCTACAATGAGCAGTTCTTC. It encodes CASSLDGSYNEQFF.

The genes are TRBV5-1 and TRBJ2-5, with TRBD2 matching 14 bases. V was clipped by 4 bases and J by 5 bases; unmatched bases: 10. The CDR3 contains 17 residues. Germline-derived CDR1 and CDR2 are SGHRS and YFSETQ. The CDR3 region is CASSLGLAGDRRETQYF. CDR3 nucleotide sequence: TGCGCCAGCAGCCTGGGACTAGCGGGAGATCGAAGGGAGACCCAGTACTTC.

The rearrangement uses TRBV6-2 or TRBV6-3 and TRBJ2-1; D unresolved. Germline lookup yields CDR1 MNHEY and CDR2 SVGEGT. This CDR3 comprises 13 residues. Trimming took off 2 bases at V and 6 bases at J, with 8 bases between the two ends. The CDR3 nucleotides are TGTGCCAGCAGTTACGACTGGATCAATGAGCAGTTCTTC. It encodes CASSYDWINEQFF.

This clone was seen just once. The gene calls are TRBV11-2 and TRBJ2-7, with TRBD1 as a possible D gene (6 bases). Germline V gene data show CDR1 as SGHAT and CDR2 as FQNNGV. Trimming removed 5 bases at V and 3 bases at J, with 17 bases between. The CDR3 is 15 residues long. The chain's CDR3 is CASSLGQLTFYEQYF. The CDR3, as DNA: TGTGCCAGCAGCCTAGGACAGCTAACCTTCTACGAGCAGTACTTC.

The chain recombines TRBV14 with TRBJ1-1, with D maybe TRBD1 (6 bases). CDR1 and CDR2 from the germline V gene are SGHDN and FVKESK. V was clipped by 2 bases and J by 10 bases, with 20 bases between them. This CDR3 is 15 amino acids long. CDR3 nucleotides: TGTGCCAGCAGCCAAAGATCTAACAGGGAAGGTAGAGCTTTCTTT. Its protein product is CASSQRSNREGRAFF.

This rearrangement joins TRBV7-2 to TRBJ2-1, with D perhaps given as TRBD1 or TRBD2 (5 bases each). The CDR3 length is 15 residues. Per the germline V gene, CDR1 is SGHTA and CDR2 is FQGNSA. With 3 bases removed from V and 7 bases from J, the gap between germline ends came to 16 bases. The CDR3 protein is CASSLSDWDLNEQFF. The DNA for the CDR3 is TGTGCCAGCAGCTTGTCCGACTGGGACCTTAATGAGCAGTTCTTC.

CDR3 in DNA: TGTGCCAGCGACAGGGCAAGCTCCTACGAGCAGTACTTC. Translating it yields CASDRASSYEQYF. The J gene is TRBJ2-7, the V gene TRBV6-5, with TRBD1 matching over 7 bases. J was trimmed by 0 bases and V by 8 bases; bases with no gene match: 4. Germline CDR1 MNHEY, CDR2 SVGAGI. The CDR3 is 13 amino acids.

At least ten counts were recorded for this clone. The chain carries TRBV7-6 and TRBJ2-3, with TRBD1 matching 8 bases. CDR3 length: 15 residues. Germline V gene data show CDR1 as SGHVS and CDR2 as FNYEAQ. With 1 base clipped from V and 0 bases from J, the junction kept 0 bases outside the gene matches. The CDR3 DNA reads as TGTGCCAGCAGCTTAGGACAGGGGAGCACAGATACGCAGTATTTT. It specifies CASSLGQGSTDTQYF.

The chain combines TRBV10-3 with TRBJ2-3; D gene uncertain. Trimming took off 3 bases at V and 5 bases at J, with 9 bases between the two ends. Germline CDR1 and CDR2: ENHRY and SYGVKD. The CDR3 covers 13 residues. The CDR3 DNA reads TGTGCCATCAGTGATGCCAGACAAGATACGCAGTATTTT. Translation: CAISDARQDTQYF.

The CDR3 reads CATSDSGGSEMNTEAFF. CDR3 sequence (DNA): TGTGCCACCAGTGATTCGGGGGGATCAGAGATGAACACTGAAGCTTTCTTT. The chain joins TRBV24-1 to TRBJ1-1, with D possibly being TRBD1 (5 bases). The germline CDR1 and CDR2 sequences are KGHDR and SFDVKD. The CDR3 totals 17 residues. Between the trimmed V and J ends, which lost 2 bases and 0 bases, there was a span of 15 bases.

CDR3 bases: TGTGCCATCAGTGAACTAGCGACCTACAATGAGCAGTTCTTC. It yields the protein CAISELATYNEQFF. The rearrangement joins TRBV10-3 to TRBJ2-1; 7 nucleotides agree with TRBD2. Germline CDR1 reads ENHRY; CDR2 reads SYGVKD. V trimming: 3 bases; J trimming: 2 bases; junction bases outside the gene matches: 1. The CDR3 is 14 amino acids.

The J gene is TRBJ1-6, the V gene TRBV14; 8 bases align to TRBD1. This CDR3 has 15 amino acids. V lost 3 bases and J lost 8; bases outside the gene matches: 6. CDR1 SGHDN and CDR2 FVKESK come from the germline V gene. For the CDR3, the DNA is TGTGCCAGCAGCCATGGGCAGGGGGCGTATTCACCCCTCCACTTT. Its translation is CASSHGQGAYSPLHF.